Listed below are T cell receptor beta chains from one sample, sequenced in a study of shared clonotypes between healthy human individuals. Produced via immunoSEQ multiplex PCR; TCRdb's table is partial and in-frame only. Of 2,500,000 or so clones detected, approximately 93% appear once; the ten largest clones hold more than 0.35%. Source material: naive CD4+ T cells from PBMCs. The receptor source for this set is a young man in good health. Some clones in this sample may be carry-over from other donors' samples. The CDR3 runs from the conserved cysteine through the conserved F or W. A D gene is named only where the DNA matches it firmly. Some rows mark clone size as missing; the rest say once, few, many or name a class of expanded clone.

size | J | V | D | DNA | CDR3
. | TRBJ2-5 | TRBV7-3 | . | TGTGCCAGCAGCCCCCACCCCCGGGCGGGGACGTCGGAGACCCAGTACTTC | CASSPHPRAGTSETQYF
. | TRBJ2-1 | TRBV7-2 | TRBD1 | TGTGCCAGCAGCAACCTCAGGGGGCGCAATGAGCAGTTCTTC | CASSNLRGRNEQFF
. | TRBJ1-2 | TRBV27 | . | TGTGCCAGCAGTTTCGCTCCAGGACCCTCAGGAGATGGCTACACCTTC | CASSFAPGPSGDGYTF
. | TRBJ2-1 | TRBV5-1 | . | TGCGCCAGCAACCAAGGGACTTCCCTTAGAGTCTACAATGAGCAGTTCTTC | CASNQGTSLRVYNEQFF
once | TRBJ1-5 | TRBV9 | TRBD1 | TGTGCCAGCAGCTCGGAAGGGGGCACGCCCCAGCATTTT | CASSSEGGTPQHF
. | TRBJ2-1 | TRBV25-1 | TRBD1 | TGTGCCAGCAGTGGGGACAGCTCCTACAATGAGCAGTTCTTC | CASSGDSSYNEQFF
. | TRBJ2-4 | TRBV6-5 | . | TGTGCCAGCAGTTACGAGAGGTTGGCGGCGGACATTCAGTACTTC | CASSYERLAADIQYF
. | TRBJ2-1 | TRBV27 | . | TGTGCCAGCAGTTTATACAGCAGTTACAATGAGCAGTTCTTC | CASSLYSSYNEQFF
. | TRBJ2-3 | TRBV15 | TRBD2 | TGTGCCACCAGCACCGGGGGACTAGCGGGAGGGTTAACGCAGTATTTT | CATSTGGLAGGLTQYF
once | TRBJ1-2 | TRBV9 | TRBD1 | TGTGCCAGCAGCGTATCCCCTTCCTTAGGACAGGGGGCAGTGGGCTACACCTTC | CASSVSPSLGQGAVGYTF
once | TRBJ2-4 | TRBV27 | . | TGTGCCAGCAGAGCAGGAGGGCCGGATCGGGCCAAAAACATTCAGTACTTC | CASRAGGPDRAKNIQYF
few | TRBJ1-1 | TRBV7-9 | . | TGTGCCAGCAGCTTAGATAGGAGTGAAGCTTTCTTT | CASSLDRSEAFF
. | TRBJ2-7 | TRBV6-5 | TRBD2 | TGTGCCAGCAGCCACGAACTAGCGGGGACCTACGAGCAGTACTTC | CASSHELAGTYEQYF
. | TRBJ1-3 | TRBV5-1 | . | TGCGCCAGCAGCTTGGTTCAGGGGAAGGGAAACACCATATATTTT | CASSLVQGKGNTIYF
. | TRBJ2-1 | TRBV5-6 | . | TGTGCCAGCATCCCTTGGGGCGGGGCGAATGAGCAGTTCTTC | CASIPWGGANEQFF
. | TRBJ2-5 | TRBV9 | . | TGTGCCAGCAGTTCCAGCGGTGAAGGACCGGAGACCCAGTACTTC | CASSSSGEGPETQYF
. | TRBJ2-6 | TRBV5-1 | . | TGCGCCAGCAGCTTGGTCGCGAGTGCTGGGGCCAACGTCCTGACTTTC | CASSLVASAGANVLTF
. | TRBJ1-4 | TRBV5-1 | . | TGCGCCAGCAGCCCGTGGTCAACTAATGAAAAACTGTTTTTT | CASSPWSTNEKLFF
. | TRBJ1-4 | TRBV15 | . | TGTGCCACCAGGAGGGGGAGTAGTGAAAAACTGTTTTTT | CATRRGSSEKLFF
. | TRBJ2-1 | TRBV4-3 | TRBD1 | TGCGCCAGCAGCCAAGATGCGCAGGGGGCTTACAATGAGCAGTTCTTC | CASSQDAQGAYNEQFF
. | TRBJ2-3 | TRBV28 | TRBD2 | TGTGCCAGCAGCCGAAGCGGGAGGTCTTTTACAGATACGCAGTATTTT | CASSRSGRSFTDTQYF
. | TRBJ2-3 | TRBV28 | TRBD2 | TGTGCCAGCAGTTTACCCGGGGGCCTAGCGGGTACGCAGTATTTT | CASSLPGGLAGTQYF
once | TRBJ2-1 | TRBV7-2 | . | TGTGCCAGCAGCTCAAGCTCCTACAATGAGCAGTTCTTC | CASSSSSYNEQFF
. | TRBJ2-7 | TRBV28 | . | TGTGCCAGGTCAGGGATAGAGCAGTACTTC | CARSGIEQYF
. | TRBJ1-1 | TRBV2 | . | TGTGCCAGCAGTGATACGGAGAACACTGAAGCTTTCTTT | CASSDTENTEAFF
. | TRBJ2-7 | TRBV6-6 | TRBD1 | TGTGCCAGCACTGGGACAGGGATCGAGCAGTACTTC | CASTGTGIEQYF
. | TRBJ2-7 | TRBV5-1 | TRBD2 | TGCGCCAGCAGACGCGGGACTAGCGGGAGCAGCGCCTACGAGCAGTACTTC | CASRRGTSGSSAYEQYF
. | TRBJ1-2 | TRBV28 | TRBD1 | TGTGCCAGCAGTTTCGCGGGACAGGGTGACTATGGCTACACCTTC | CASSFAGQGDYGYTF
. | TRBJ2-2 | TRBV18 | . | TGTGCCAGCTCCCCCCGCCAGAACACCGGGGAGCTGTTTTTT | CASSPRQNTGELFF
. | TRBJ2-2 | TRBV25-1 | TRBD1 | TGTGCCAGCAGTGTTACCGGGACAGGGAGGACCGGGGAGCTGTTTTTT | CASSVTGTGRTGELFF
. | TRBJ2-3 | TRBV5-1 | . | TGCGCCAGCAGCTTCGGCTTTCCCTCTTCCGATACGCAGTATTTT | CASSFGFPSSDTQYF
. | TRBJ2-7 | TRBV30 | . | TGTGCCTGGAGCACCGGGGCCTACGAGCAGTACTTC | CAWSTGAYEQYF
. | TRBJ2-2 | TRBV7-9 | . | TGTGCCAGCAGCTTAGCATCGGGGAGTAACACCGGGGAGCTGTTTTTT | CASSLASGSNTGELFF
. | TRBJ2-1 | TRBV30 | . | TGTGCCTGGAGTGTAGGGTTTCGGGGGAACGACAATGAGCAGTTCTTC | CAWSVGFRGNDNEQFF
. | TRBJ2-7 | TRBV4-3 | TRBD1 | TGCGCCAGCAGCCCCAGACAGGGGATAACCTACGAGCAGTACTTC | CASSPRQGITYEQYF
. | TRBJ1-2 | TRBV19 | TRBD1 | TGTGCCAGTACTATGGGACAGAACTATGGCTACACCTTC | CASTMGQNYGYTF
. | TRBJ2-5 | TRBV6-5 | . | TGTGCCAGCAGTTACAAGCCCCGGGCGCAAGAGACCCAGTACTTC | CASSYKPRAQETQYF
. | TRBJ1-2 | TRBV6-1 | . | TGTGCCAGCAACAGTAGGGCGGAAGGAGGCTACACCTTC | CASNSRAEGGYTF
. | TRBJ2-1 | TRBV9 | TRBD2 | TGTGCCAGCAGCGTAGGCGCTAGCGGGGAGCGGGACAATGAGCAGTTCTTC | CASSVGASGERDNEQFF
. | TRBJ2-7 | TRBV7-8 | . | TGTGCCAGCAGCCCCGGAGGGGGTCCCTACGAGCAGTACTTC | CASSPGGGPYEQYF
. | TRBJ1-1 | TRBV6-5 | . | TGTGCCAGCAGTTACAGGGGCGCAGGTTTGGCTTTCTTT | CASSYRGAGLAFF
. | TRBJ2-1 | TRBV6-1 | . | TGTGCCAGCAGGGGCGGCCAGGGTACCTACAATGAGCAGTTCTTC | CASRGGQGTYNEQFF
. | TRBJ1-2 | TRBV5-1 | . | TGCGCCAGCAGCCTAAGGACAGACTATGGCTACACCTTC | CASSLRTDYGYTF
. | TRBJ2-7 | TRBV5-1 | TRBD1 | TGCGCCAGCAGCCCCCGGGCCGGACAGGAATCCTACGAGCAGTACTTC | CASSPRAGQESYEQYF
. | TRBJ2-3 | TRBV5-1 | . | TGCGCCAGCAGTGCGACAACTAGCACAGATACGCAGTATTTT | CASSATTSTDTQYF
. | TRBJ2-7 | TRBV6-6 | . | TGTGCCAGCACCGGACGGGCCGCCTACGAGCAGTACTTC | CASTGRAAYEQYF
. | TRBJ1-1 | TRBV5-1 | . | TGCGCCAGCAGCTTGATTTCCATTGAGGACACTGAAGCTTTCTTT | CASSLISIEDTEAFF
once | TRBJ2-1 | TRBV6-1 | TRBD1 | TGTGCCAGCAGTTCCCATGGGACAGGGAACAATGAGCAGTTCTTC | CASSSHGTGNNEQFF
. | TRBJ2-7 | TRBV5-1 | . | TGCGCCAGCAGCCTCGCCATGGACGGCAGAGGGGATACATACGAGCAGTACTTC | CASSLAMDGRGDTYEQYF
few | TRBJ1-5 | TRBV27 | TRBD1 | TGTGCCAGCAGTTTAGGACACAGGGGTAATCAGCCCCAGCATTTT | CASSLGHRGNQPQHF
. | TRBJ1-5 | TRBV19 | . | TGTGCCAGTAGTACGGGAGGAAGAGGTCAGAGCAATCAGCCCCAGCATTTT | CASSTGGRGQSNQPQHF
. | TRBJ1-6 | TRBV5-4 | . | TGTGCCAGCAGCTTGGGGGCCAGTGGGGCATCACCCCTCCACTTT | CASSLGASGASPLHF
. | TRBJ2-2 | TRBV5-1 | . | TGCGCCAGCAGCTTGCTGGCGGGGACCAACACCGGGGAGCTGTTTTTT | CASSLLAGTNTGELFF